The rows below give T cell receptor beta chains drawn from one sample of a study of response to subunit inactivated influenza vaccine. From the RT-PCR reads, TCRdb called clonotypes with MiXCR, one entry per CDR3 protein. The sample carries about 700,000 distinct CDR3 sequences, around 13% recorded once. The specimen comprised PBMCs from blood, sampled 14 to 15 days before vaccination. The receptors were sampled from a man in his forties or fifties who received an inactivated influenza vaccine. Each CDR3 is given with its conserved first and last residue. The D gene is left open where the match is weak. The listing skips clone size in some rows; elsewhere it reads once, few, many or a size class.

d_call	v_call	clone_size	j_call	cdr3_aa	cdr3_nt
TRBD1	TRBV29-1	many	TRBJ2-7	CSVEDRGHDYEQYF	TGCAGCGTTGAAGACAGGGGGCATGACTACGAGCAGTACTTC
-	TRBV29-1	-	TRBJ2-1	CSVESEKQFF	TGCAGCGTTGAATCGGAGAAGCAGTTCTTC
TRBD1	TRBV7-9	once	TRBJ2-7	CASSLGVGGFNEQYF	TGTGCCAGCAGCTTAGGCGTAGGGGGCTTCAACGAGCAGTACTTC
-	TRBV7-2	-	TRBJ2-7	CASSLVRSPGSYEQYF	TGTGCCAGCAGCTTAGTTCGTTCCCCGGGCTCCTACGAGCAGTACTTC
-	TRBV4-3	few	TRBJ1-1	CASSQDPSVTGRNTEAFF	TGCGCCAGCAGCCAAGATCCCAGTGTGACAGGACGGAACACTGAAGCTTTCTTT
-	TRBV25-1	few	TRBJ1-1	CASSELTANTEAFF	TGTGCCAGCAGTGAATTGACAGCGAACACTGAAGCTTTCTTT
-	TRBV29-1	many	TRBJ2-1	CSGRLGGPINEQFF	TGCAGCGGGCGTCTCGGAGGGCCGATCAATGAGCAGTTCTTC
TRBD1	TRBV3-1	many	TRBJ1-2	CASSHAGQGSGGYTF	TGTGCCAGCAGCCATGCTGGACAGGGATCGGGAGGCTACACCTTC
-	TRBV20-1	-	TRBJ1-5	CSARDWDDGQPQHF	TGCAGTGCTAGAGATTGGGACGACGGTCAGCCCCAGCATTTT
-	TRBV20-1	-	TRBJ2-3	CSAGMADTQYF	TGCAGTGCCGGGATGGCAGATACGCAGTATTTT
-	TRBV11-2	-	TRBJ1-2	CASSLEYREGGYTF	TGTGCCAGCAGCTTAGAGTACAGGGAAGGCGGCTACACCTTC
TRBD1	TRBV20-1	-	TRBJ1-2	CSASPPRDREEGYTF	TGCAGTGCTAGCCCCCCGAGGGACAGGGAGGAAGGCTACACCTTC
-	TRBV29-1	-	TRBJ1-1	CSAEGGIRYSEAFF	TGCAGCGCCGAGGGAGGAATTAGGTACTCTGAAGCTTTCTTT
-	TRBV6-2/TRBV6-3	many	TRBJ1-6	CAIKGYADSPLHF	TGTGCCATCAAGGGGTATGCGGATTCACCCCTCCACTTT
-	TRBV12-3/TRBV12-4	-	TRBJ2-5	CASSTGEETQYF	TGTGCCAGCAGTACCGGAGAAGAGACCCAGTACTTC
TRBD1	TRBV2	few	TRBJ2-1	CASMTRARGLNEQFF	TGTGCCAGCATGACCCGGGCCAGGGGGCTGAATGAGCAGTTCTTC
TRBD2	TRBV5-1	-	TRBJ2-1	CASSSLAGTEQFF	TGCGCCAGCAGCTCTTTAGCGGGAACTGAGCAGTTCTTC
-	TRBV4-2	-	TRBJ2-3	CASSQESHHLTDTQYF	TGTGCCAGCAGCCAAGAGTCCCACCATCTCACAGATACGCAGTATTTT
TRBD1	TRBV4-3	-	TRBJ2-2	CASSRDRGYTGELFF	TGCGCCAGCAGCCGGGACAGGGGATATACCGGGGAGCTGTTTTTT
-	TRBV10-3	-	TRBJ1-1	CAISESRGPTEAFF	TGTGCCATCAGTGAGTCCAGGGGACCCACTGAAGCTTTCTTT
TRBD1	TRBV4-3	many	TRBJ2-2	CASSPSRDSRYTGELFF	TGCGCCAGCAGCCCCAGCCGGGACAGCCGATACACCGGGGAGCTGTTTTTT
-	TRBV12-3/TRBV12-4	few	TRBJ2-5	CASSFWRGKPETQYF	TGTGCCAGCAGTTTTTGGCGGGGAAAGCCAGAGACCCAGTACTTC
-	TRBV2	many	TRBJ1-5	CASSTPGTTYSNQPQHF	TGTGCCAGCAGTACTCCCGGGACAACTTATAGCAATCAGCCCCAGCATTTT
-	TRBV6-5	once	TRBJ1-5	CASSYSSAANQPQHF	TGTGCCAGCAGTTACAGTTCCGCTGCCAATCAGCCCCAGCATTTT
TRBD1	TRBV14	few	TRBJ2-7	CASSQGAGGQQYF	TGTGCCAGCAGCCAGGGGGCAGGGGGCCAGCAGTACTTC
-	TRBV7-6	-	TRBJ1-4	CASSSPPGGGAEEKLFF	TGTGCCAGCAGCTCACCACCCGGCGGGGGGGCCGAAGAAAAACTGTTTTTT
-	TRBV6-1	-	TRBJ1-3	CASRPPLGSASGNTIYF	TGTGCCAGCAGACCACCTTTAGGAAGCGCCTCTGGAAACACCATATATTTT
-	TRBV3-1	-	TRBJ2-3	CASSQAGFTDTQYF	TGTGCCAGCAGCCAAGCCGGGTTCACAGATACGCAGTATTTT
TRBD2	TRBV29-1	-	TRBJ2-3	CSVSEGLGSGTDTQYF	TGCAGCGTTTCCGAGGGACTAGGATCGGGAACAGATACGCAGTATTTT
-	TRBV7-2	-	TRBJ2-3	CASSFGPGTDTQYF	TGTGCCAGCAGCTTCGGACCCGGCACAGATACGCAGTATTTT
TRBD1	TRBV12-3/TRBV12-4	-	TRBJ2-7	CASSPTTGDTEQYF	TGTGCCAGCAGTCCCACGACAGGGGATACCGAGCAGTACTTC
TRBD1	TRBV5-1	few	TRBJ1-3	CASSLAGQGSISGNTIYF	TGCGCCAGCAGCTTGGCCGGACAGGGGTCCATCTCTGGAAACACCATATATTTT
-	TRBV28	few	TRBJ2-3	CASSLERDTTDTQYF	TGTGCCAGCAGTTTAGAAAGGGACACCACAGATACGCAGTATTTT
-	TRBV6-4	-	TRBJ2-1	CASSVGLNTYNEQFF	TGTGCCAGCAGTGTGGGGCTCAATACCTACAATGAGCAGTTCTTC
-	TRBV5-1	many	TRBJ1-1	CASSLAGIGNTEAFF	TGCGCCAGCAGCTTGGCCGGAATTGGGAACACTGAAGCTTTCTTT
-	TRBV25-1	-	TRBJ1-1	CASSESGDWTEAFF	TGTGCCAGCAGCGAGTCGGGGGATTGGACTGAAGCTTTCTTT
-	TRBV7-7	few	TRBJ2-1	CASSWAQGNEQFF	TGTGCCAGCAGTTGGGCCCAGGGCAATGAGCAGTTCTTC
-	TRBV28	few	TRBJ2-1	CASSTPGGNEQFF	TGTGCCAGCAGTACTCCTGGGGGAAATGAGCAGTTCTTC
-	TRBV4-3	-	TRBJ2-7	CASSQEGMREQYF	TGCGCCAGCAGCCAAGAAGGCATGCGAGAGCAGTACTTC
TRBD2	TRBV29-1	many	TRBJ2-2	CSVGFSGWNTGELFF	TGCAGCGTTGGATTTAGCGGGTGGAACACCGGGGAGCTGTTTTTT
TRBD2	TRBV6-1	-	TRBJ2-2	CASRTSGINTGELFF	TGTGCCAGCAGAACTAGCGGGATCAACACCGGGGAGCTGTTTTTT
-	TRBV5-1	few	TRBJ2-7	CASSTGTNREQYF	TGCGCCAGCAGCACAGGGACAAATCGCGAGCAGTACTTC
-	TRBV6-2/TRBV6-3	-	TRBJ2-7	CASSYGDGSYEQYF	TGTGCCAGCAGTTACGGCGACGGGTCCTACGAGCAGTACTTC
-	TRBV28	few	TRBJ1-5	CASSFLGDNQPQHF	TGTGCCAGCAGTTTTCTGGGGGATAATCAGCCCCAGCATTTT
TRBD2	TRBV6-5	once	TRBJ2-1	CASSYGRGLGNEQFF	TGTGCCAGCAGTTATGGGCGGGGGTTGGGCAATGAGCAGTTCTTC
-	TRBV15	many	TRBJ2-1	CATSRDRGNLYNEQFF	TGTGCCACCAGCAGAGATCGAGGGAACCTCTACAATGAGCAGTTCTTC